Listed here is a single T cell receptor beta chain. V shed 1 base and J shed 3 bases, with 9 bases lying between them. CDR3 length equals 14 residues. Looked up from germline, CDR1 is SGHTA and CDR2 is FQGNSA. TCRdb's copy holds only in-frame clones and misses some; the assay was immunoSEQ multiplex PCR. Counted here are roughly 720,000 clones, about 90% occurring once; the ten biggest clones make up 34%. This entry is derived from a study of shared clonotypes between healthy human individuals. The sequenced sample consisted of memory CD8+ T cells from PBMCs. As for subset: CD45RO+ cells pooled with CCR7-negative TemRA cells. The chain joins TRBV7-2 to TRBJ1-2; D gene ambiguous. The source of this sequence is a man aged 18 to 35 in good health. Some clones in this sample may be carry-over from other donors' samples. CDR3 amino acids: CASSLDRTDYGYTF. CDR3 DNA: TGTGCCAGCAGCTTAGATAGGACGGACTATGGCTACACCTTC.